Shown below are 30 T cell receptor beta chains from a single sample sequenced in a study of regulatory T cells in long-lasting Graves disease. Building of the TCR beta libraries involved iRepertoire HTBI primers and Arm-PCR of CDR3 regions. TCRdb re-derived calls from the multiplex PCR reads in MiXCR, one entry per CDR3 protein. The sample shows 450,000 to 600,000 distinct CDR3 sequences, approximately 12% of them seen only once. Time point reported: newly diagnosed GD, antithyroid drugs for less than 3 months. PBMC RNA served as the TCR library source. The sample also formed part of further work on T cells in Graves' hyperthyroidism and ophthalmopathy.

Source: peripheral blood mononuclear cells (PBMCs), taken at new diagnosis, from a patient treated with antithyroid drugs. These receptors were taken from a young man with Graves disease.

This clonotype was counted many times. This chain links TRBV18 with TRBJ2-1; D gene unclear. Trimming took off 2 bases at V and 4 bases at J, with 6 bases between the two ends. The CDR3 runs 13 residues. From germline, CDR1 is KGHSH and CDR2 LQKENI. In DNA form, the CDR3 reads TGTGCCAGCTCACCAGCAGTTTACAATGAGCAGTTCTTC. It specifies CASSPAVYNEQFF.

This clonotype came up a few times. The CDR3 DNA follows: TGCAGTGCTAGACCAACTCGGGAAAAACTGTTTTTT. Translating gives CSARPTREKLFF. The genes are TRBV20-1 and TRBJ1-4; D not resolved. The CDR3 is 12 amino acids. Germline-derived CDR1 and CDR2 are DFQATT and SNEGSKA (reference sequence). Trimming pared 2 bases from V and 8 bases from J, leaving 9 bases between.

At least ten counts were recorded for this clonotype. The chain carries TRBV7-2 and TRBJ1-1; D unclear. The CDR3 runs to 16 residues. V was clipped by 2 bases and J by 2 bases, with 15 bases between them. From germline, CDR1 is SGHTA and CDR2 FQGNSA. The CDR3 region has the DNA TGTGCCAGCAGCTTATCGTTTTTAACGGCAAACACTGAAGCTTTCTTT. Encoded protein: CASSLSFLTANTEAFF.

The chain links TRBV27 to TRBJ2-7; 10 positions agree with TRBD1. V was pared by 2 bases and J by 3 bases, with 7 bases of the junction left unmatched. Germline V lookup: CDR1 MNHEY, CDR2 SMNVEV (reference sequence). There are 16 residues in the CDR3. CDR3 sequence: CASSLVGQGVVYEQYF. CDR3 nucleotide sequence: TGTGCCAGCAGTTTAGTCGGACAGGGGGTTGTCTACGAGCAGTACTTC.

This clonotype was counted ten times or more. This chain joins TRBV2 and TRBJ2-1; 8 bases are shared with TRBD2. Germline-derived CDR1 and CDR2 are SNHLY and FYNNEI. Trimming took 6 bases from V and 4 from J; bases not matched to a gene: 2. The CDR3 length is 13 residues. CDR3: CASRVAGYNEQFF. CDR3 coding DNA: TGTGCCAGCAGGGTAGCGGGATACAATGAGCAGTTCTTC.

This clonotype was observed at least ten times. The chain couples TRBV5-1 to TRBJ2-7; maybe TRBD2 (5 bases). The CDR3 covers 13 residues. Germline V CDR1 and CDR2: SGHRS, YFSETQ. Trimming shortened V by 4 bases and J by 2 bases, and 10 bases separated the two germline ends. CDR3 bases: TGCGCCAGCAGCAATGACGGGACCTACGAGCAGTACTTC. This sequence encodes CASSNDGTYEQYF.

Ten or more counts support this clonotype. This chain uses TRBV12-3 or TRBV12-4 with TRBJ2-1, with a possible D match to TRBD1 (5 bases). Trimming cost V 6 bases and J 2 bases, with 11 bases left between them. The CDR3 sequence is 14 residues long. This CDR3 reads CASSHQGTYNEQFF. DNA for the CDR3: TGTGCCAGCAGCCACCAGGGTACCTACAATGAGCAGTTCTTC.

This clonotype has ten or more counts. CDR3 nucleotide sequence: TGCAGCACCGCGGGACAGCCTAATCAGCCCCAGCATTTT. Its translation: CSTAGQPNQPQHF. This chain joins TRBV29-1 and TRBJ1-5; 7 bases are shared with TRBD1. The V gene's germline CDR1 is SQVTM and CDR2 ANQGSEA. This CDR3 has 13 residues. V was clipped by 8 bases and J by 4 bases; unmatched bases: 8.

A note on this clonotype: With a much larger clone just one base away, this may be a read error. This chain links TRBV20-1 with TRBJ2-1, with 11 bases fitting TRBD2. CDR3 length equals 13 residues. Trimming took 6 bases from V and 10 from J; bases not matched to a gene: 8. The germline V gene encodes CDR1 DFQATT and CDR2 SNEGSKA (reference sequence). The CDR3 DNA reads TGCAGTGCCCCGGGACTAGCGGAGATCGAGCAGTTCTTC. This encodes CSAPGLAEIEQFF.

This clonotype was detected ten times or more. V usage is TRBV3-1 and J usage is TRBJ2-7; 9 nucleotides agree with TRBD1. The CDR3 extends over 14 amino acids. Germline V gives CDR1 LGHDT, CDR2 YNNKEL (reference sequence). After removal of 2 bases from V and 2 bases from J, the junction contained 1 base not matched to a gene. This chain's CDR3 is CASSQRTGAYEQYF. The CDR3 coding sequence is TGTGCCAGCAGCCAACGGACAGGGGCCTACGAGCAGTACTTC.

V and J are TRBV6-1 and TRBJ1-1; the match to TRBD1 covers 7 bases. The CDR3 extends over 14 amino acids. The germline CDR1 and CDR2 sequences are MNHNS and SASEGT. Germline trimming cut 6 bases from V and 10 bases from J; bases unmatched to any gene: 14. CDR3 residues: CASSPPRQGKAAFF. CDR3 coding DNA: TGTGCCAGCAGCCCCCCCCGACAGGGCAAAGCAGCTTTCTTT.

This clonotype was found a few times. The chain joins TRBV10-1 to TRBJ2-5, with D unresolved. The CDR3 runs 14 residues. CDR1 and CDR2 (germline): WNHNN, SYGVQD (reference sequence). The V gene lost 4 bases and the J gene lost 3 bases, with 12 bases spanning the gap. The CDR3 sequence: CASSGTQEKETQYF. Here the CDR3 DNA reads TGCGCCAGCAGTGGGACGCAGGAAAAAGAGACCCAGTACTTC.

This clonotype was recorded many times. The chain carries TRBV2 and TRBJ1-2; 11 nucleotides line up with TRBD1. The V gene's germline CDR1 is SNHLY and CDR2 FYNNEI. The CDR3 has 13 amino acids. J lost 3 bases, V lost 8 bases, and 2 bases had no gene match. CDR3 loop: CASVGQGDYGYTF. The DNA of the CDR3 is TGTGCCAGCGTGGGACAGGGGGACTATGGCTACACCTTC.

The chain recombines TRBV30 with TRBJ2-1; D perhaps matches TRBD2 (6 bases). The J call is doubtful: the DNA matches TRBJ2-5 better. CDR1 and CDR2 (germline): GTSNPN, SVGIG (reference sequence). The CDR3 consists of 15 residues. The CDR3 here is CAWSVGWDFSETQYF. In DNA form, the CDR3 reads TGTGCCTGGAGTGTAGGCTGGGACTTTTCAGAGACCCAGTACTTC.

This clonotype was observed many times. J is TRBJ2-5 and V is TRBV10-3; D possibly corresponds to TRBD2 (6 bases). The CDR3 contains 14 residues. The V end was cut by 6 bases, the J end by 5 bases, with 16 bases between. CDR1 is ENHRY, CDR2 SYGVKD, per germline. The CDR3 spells CAISPVPRGETQYF. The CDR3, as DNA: TGTGCCATCAGCCCCGTTCCCCGGGGGGAGACCCAGTACTTC.

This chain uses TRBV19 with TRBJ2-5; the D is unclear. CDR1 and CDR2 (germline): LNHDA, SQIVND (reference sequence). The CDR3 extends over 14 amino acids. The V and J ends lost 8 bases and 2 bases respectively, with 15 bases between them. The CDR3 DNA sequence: TGTGCCAGTGCCATAATGGCCAGTCAAGAGACCCAGTACTTC. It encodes CASAIMASQETQYF.

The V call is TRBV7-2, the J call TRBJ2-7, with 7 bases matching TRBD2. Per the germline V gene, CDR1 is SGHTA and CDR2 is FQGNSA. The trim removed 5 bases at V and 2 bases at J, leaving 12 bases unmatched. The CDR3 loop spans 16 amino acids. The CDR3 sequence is CASSLRTGTTTYEQYF. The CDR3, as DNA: TGTGCCAGCAGCCTCCGAACCGGGACTACGACCTACGAGCAGTACTTC.

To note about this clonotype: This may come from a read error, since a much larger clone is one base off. The CDR3 spells CVSSSGQGSDTQYF. The CDR3 region has the DNA TGTGTCAGCAGTTCGGGACAGGGCTCAGATACGCAGTATTTT. The chain recombines TRBV6-5 with TRBJ2-3; 9 bases agree with TRBD1. The CDR3 spans 14 residues. The germline V gene encodes CDR1 MNHEY and CDR2 SVGAGI.

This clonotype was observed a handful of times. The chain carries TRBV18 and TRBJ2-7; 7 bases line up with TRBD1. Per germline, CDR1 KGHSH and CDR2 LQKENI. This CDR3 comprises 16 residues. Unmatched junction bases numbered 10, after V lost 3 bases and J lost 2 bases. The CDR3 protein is CASSPRDRVYPYEQYF. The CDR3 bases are TGTGCCAGCTCACCCCGGGACAGAGTATACCCCTACGAGCAGTACTTC.

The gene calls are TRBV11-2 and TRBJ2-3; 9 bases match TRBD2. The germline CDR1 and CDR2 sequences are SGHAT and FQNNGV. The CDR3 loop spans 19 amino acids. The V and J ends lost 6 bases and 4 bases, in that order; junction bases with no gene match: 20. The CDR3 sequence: CASSSSPKAGGRASDTQYF. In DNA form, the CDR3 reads TGTGCCAGCAGTTCCAGCCCCAAGGCGGGAGGGCGTGCATCAGATACGCAGTATTTT.

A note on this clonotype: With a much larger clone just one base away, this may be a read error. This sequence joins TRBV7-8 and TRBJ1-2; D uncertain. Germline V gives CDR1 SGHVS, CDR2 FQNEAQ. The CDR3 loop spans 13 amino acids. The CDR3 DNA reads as TGTGCCAGCAGCTTAGAAAAAGTCTATGGCTACGCCTTC. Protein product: CASSLEKVYGYAF.

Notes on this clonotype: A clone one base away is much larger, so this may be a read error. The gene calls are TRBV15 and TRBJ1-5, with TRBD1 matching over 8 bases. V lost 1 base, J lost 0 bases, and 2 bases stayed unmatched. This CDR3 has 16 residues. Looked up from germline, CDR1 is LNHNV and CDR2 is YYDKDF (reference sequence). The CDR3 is CATSRGTGYSNQPQHF. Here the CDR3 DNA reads TGTGCCACCAGCAGAGGGACAGGGTATAGCAATCAGCCCCAGCATTTT.

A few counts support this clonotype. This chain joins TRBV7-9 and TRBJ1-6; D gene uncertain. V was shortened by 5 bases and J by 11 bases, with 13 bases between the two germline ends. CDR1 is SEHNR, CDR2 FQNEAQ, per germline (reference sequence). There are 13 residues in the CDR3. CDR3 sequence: CASSKEGFAPLHF. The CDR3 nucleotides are TGTGCCAGCAGCAAAGAAGGATTTGCACCCCTCCACTTT.

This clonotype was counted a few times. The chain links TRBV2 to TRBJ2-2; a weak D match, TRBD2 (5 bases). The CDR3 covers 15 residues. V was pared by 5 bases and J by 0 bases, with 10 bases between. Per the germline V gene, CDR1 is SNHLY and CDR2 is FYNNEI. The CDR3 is CASSPMGANTGELFF. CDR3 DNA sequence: TGTGCCAGCAGTCCCATGGGAGCGAACACCGGGGAGCTGTTTTTT.

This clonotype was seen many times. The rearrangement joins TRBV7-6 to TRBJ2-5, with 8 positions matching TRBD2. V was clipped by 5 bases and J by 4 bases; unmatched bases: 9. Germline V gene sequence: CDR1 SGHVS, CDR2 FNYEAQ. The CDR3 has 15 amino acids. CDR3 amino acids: CASSPITSGGETQYF. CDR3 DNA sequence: TGTGCCAGCAGCCCGATTACTAGCGGCGGAGAGACCCAGTACTTC. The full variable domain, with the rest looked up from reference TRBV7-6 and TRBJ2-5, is GAGVSQSPRYKVTKRGQDVALRCDPISGHVSLYWYRQALGQGPEFLTYFNYEAQQDKSGLPNDRFSAERPEGSISTLTIQRTEQRDSAMYRCASSPITSGGETQYFGPGTRLLVL.

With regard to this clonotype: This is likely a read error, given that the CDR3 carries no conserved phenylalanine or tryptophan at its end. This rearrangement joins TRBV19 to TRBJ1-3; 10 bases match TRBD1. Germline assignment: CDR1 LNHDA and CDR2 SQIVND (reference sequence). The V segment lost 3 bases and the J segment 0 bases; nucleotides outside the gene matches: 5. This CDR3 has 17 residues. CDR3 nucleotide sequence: TGTGCCAGTAGTATCGCGACAGGGGGCTCCTCTGGAAACACCATATATTCT. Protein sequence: CASSIATGGSSGNTIYS.

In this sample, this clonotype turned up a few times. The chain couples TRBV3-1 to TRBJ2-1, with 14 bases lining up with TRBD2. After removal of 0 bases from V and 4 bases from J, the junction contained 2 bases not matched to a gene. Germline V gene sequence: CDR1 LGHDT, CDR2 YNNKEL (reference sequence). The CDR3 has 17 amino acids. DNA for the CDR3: TGTGCCAGCAGCCAAGAGACTAGCGGGAGGGCATACAATGAGCAGTTCTTC. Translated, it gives CASSQETSGRAYNEQFF.

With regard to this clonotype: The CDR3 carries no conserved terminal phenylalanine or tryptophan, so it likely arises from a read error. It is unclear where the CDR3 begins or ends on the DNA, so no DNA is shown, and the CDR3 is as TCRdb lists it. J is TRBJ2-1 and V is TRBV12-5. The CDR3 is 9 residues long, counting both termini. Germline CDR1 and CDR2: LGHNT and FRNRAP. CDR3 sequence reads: CASGSAAVL.

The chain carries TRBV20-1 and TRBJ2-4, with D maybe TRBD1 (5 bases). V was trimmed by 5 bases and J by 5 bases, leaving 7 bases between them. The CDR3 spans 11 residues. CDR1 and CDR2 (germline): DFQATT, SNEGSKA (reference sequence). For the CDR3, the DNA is TGCAGTGCTTTGGGGCAAAACATTCAGTACTTC. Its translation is CSALGQNIQYF.

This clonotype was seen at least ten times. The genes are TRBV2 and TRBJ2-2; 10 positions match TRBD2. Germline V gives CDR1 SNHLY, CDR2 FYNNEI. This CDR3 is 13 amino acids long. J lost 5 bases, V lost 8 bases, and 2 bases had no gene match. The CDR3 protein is CASGTSETGELFF. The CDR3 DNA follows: TGTGCCAGCGGGACTAGCGAGACCGGGGAGCTGTTTTTT.